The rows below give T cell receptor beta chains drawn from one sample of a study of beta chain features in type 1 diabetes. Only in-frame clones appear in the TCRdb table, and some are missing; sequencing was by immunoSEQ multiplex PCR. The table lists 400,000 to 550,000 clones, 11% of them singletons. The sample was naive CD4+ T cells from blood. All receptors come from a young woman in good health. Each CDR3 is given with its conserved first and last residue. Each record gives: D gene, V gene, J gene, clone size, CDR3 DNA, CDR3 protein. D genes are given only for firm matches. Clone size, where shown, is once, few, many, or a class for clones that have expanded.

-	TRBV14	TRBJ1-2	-	TGTGCCAGCAGCCAAGCGGGGAGAGGGCATGGCTACACCTTC	CASSQAGRGHGYTF
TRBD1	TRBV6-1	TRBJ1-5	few	TGTGCCAGCACGGGACAGTGGAGCAATCAGCCCCAGCATTTT	CASTGQWSNQPQHF
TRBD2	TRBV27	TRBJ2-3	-	TGTGCCAGCAGCAAGCGGGAGGGAGTGGATACGCAGTATTTT	CASSKREGVDTQYF
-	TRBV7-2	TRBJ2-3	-	TGTGCCAGCACCGTCCCCAATCGGGATACGCAGTATTTT	CASTVPNRDTQYF
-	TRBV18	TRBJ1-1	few	TGTGCCAGCTCACCTTTAACAGGGAGTAACACTGAAGCTTTCTTT	CASSPLTGSNTEAFF
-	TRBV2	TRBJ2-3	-	TGTGCCAGCAGTGAAGACAGCCTCTCCACAGATACGCAGTATTTT	CASSEDSLSTDTQYF
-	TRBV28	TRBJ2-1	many	TGTGCCAGCGAGAATGAGCAGTTCTTC	CASENEQFF
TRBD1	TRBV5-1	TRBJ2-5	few	TGCGCCAGCAGCTTGGAAGGGGGCTCGGAGACCCAGTACTTC	CASSLEGGSETQYF
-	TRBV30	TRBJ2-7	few	TGTGCCTGGAGTCCCCCCACCTACGAGCAGTACTTC	CAWSPPTYEQYF
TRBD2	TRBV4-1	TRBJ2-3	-	TGCGCCAGTAAACTAGCGGGAGTTACAGATACGCAGTATTTT	CASKLAGVTDTQYF
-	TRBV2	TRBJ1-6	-	TGTGCCAGCAGTGGCCAGGGACCCCTCCACTTT	CASSGQGPLHF
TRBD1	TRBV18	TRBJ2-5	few	TGTGCCAGCTCACCGCAAGGGACAGGGACACAAGAGACCCAGTACTTC	CASSPQGTGTQETQYF
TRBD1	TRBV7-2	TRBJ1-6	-	TGTGCCAGCAGCCTCGGGACAGCTAATTCACCCCTCCACTTT	CASSLGTANSPLHF
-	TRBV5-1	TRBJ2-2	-	TGCGCCAGCAGCTTGCTCGACCTAAGATTGACCGGGGAGCTGTTTTTT	CASSLLDLRLTGELFF
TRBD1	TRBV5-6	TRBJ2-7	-	TGTGCCAGCAGCGTGGACAGGATTGCCTACGAGCAGTACTTC	CASSVDRIAYEQYF
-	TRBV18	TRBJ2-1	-	TGTGCCAGCTCACCAGCGGACTCCTACAATGAGCAGTTCTTC	CASSPADSYNEQFF